The TCR beta chain under discussion was sequenced for a study of T cells in Graves' hyperthyroidism and ophthalmopathy. A Clinical Activity Score of at least 3, a NOSPECS grade of at least 4 and a duration under 3 months were recorded in the ophthalmopathy patients. This clonotype was counted many times. Researchers amplified the TCR beta CDR3 regions from RNA transcripts. RT-PCR in the first round (using the HTBI primer set) targeted the TCR CDR3. Each CDR3 protein gets one entry after TCRdb re-called the multiplex PCR reads with MiXCR. The table lists about 260,000 distinct CDR3 sequences, roughly 22% of them singletons. Sequencing was performed on blood. The sequence was obtained from a man aged 25-40 years with Graves' ophthalmopathy.

The CDR3 loop is CASSLSGRTQETQYF. DNA of the CDR3: TGTGCCAGCAGCTTGAGCGGGAGAACCCAAGAGACCCAGTACTTC. This chain joins TRBV11-3 and TRBJ2-5; TRBD2 agrees at 8 bases. The J segment lost 1 base and the V segment lost 3 bases, leaving 4 bases of the junction unmatched. The germline V gene encodes CDR1 SGHNT and CDR2 YENEEA. The CDR3 is 15 amino acids.